This is a list of T cell receptor beta chains from one sample in a study of control samples from healthy donors and cancer patients. TCRdb keeps only in-frame clones here, not all; method: immunoSEQ multiplex PCR. The repertoire holds approximately 41,000 clones, with less than 95% as singletons. The sequenced sample was blood. The receptor source for this set is a man aged 55-75 years in good health. The CDR3 runs from the conserved cysteine through the conserved F or W. Fields, in order: V gene, CDR3 protein.

>TRBV29-1
CSADSGITGEKLFF
>TRBV27
CASSPGWGNEKLFF
>TRBV7-8
CASSLGFNEQYF
>TRBV19
CAGRSLPTDTQYF
>TRBV2
CASLGERGAEEQYF
>TRBV5-4
CASSLGAGGAGTEAFF
>TRBV6-5
CASNRQGNTEAFF
>TRBV19
CASSIARVGSYEQYF
>TRBV5-5
CASSHPGQGNWEQYF
>TRBV21-1
CASSARDSEDTEAFF
>TRBV10-2
CASSPTSASYEQYF
>TRBV24-1
CATAAESGRAHEQYF
>TRBV24-1
CATSDDRGTDTQYF
>TRBV27
CASSFHGQGSYTQYF
>TRBV12-5
CASGRTGRETQYF
>TRBV28
CASSFRSGRSNYGYTF
>TRBV3-1/TRBV3-2
CASSQDSRDYEQYF
>TRBV15
CATSKGETYNTEAFF
>TRBV5-5
CASSLDSHISISGNTIYF
>TRBV7-8
CASSAGQFNEKLFF
>TRBV6-2/TRBV6-3
CASSRQGTYEQYF
>TRBV7-8
CASSRAGGGYNEQFF
>TRBV28
CASLDEKLFF
>TRBV7-2
CASSPDSPPGLAGRGQYF
>TRBV9
CASSEGGGTAYEQYF
>TRBV5-1
CASSLVAANTEAFF
>TRBV11-2
CASTQDRGSYEQYF
>TRBV30
CACGNNYYGYTF
>TRBV29-1
CSASGSSYNEQFF
>TRBV12-3/TRBV12-4
CASSLGPPETQYF
>TRBV6-5
CASSPFGQKNGYTF
>TRBV15
CATSRDRTSGRAGTDTQYF
>TRBV7-2
CASSRLAGGLGTDTQYF
>TRBV10-1
CASSESGLYEQYF
>TRBV18
CASSPPYRGVGELFF
>TRBV18
CASSPGAGGQPQHF
>TRBV11-2
CASSLGATSNQPQHF
>TRBV11-3
CASSMGLAGDEQYF
>TRBV6-1
CASSDPAGGRASTDTQYF
>TRBV30
CAWSGGTGGQETQYF
>TRBV5-6
CASSLNRGSGNTIYF